This passage covers 5 T cell receptor beta chains from one sample sequenced in a study of blood T cells in healthy people across ages. Primers used in a second PCR of about 7 to 12 cycles were a sample-barcoded 5' primer and a J-beta primer mix. MiXCR was run by TCRdb on the 5' RACE reads, yielding one entry per CDR3 protein. The sample has 1.5 million to 2 million distinct CDR3 sequences, roughly a third seen once. The sample comprised blood. The source is a woman in her 30s in good health.

This chain joins TRBV28 and TRBJ2-1; TRBD2 matches at 11 bases. This CDR3 comprises 16 residues. With V trimmed by 3 bases and J by 5 bases, 6 bases remained unmatched. Germline CDR1 reads MDHEN; CDR2 reads SYDVKM. The CDR3 DNA follows: TGTGCCAGCAGTTTCCTACTAGCGGGAGCCGACAATGAGCAGTTCTTC. It encodes CASSFLLAGADNEQFF. The variable domain in full, completed from reference TRBV28 and TRBJ2-1, reads DVKVTQSSRYLVKRTGEKVFLECVQDMDHENMFWYRQDPGLGLRLIYFSYDVKMKEKGDIPEGYSVSREKKERFSLILESASTNQTSMYLCASSFLLAGADNEQFFGPGTRLTVL.

This clonotype came up a few times. The chain uses TRBV5-1 and TRBJ2-7; 9 bases are a match to TRBD1. CDR1 and CDR2 from the germline V gene are SGHRS and YFSETQ. The CDR3 consists of 15 residues. V was pared by 0 bases and J by 3 bases, with 4 bases of the junction left unmatched. This CDR3 is CASSLDGTGFYEQYF. In DNA, the CDR3 is TGCGCCAGCAGCTTGGACGGGACAGGGTTCTACGAGCAGTACTTC.

This chain connects TRBV28 to TRBJ1-5, with a possible D match to TRBD1 (5 bases). Germline V gene lookup returns CDR1 MDHEN and CDR2 SYDVKM. This CDR3 comprises 16 residues. The V and J ends lost 4 bases and 3 bases respectively, with 16 bases between them. The CDR3 loop reads CASSYIGRGNNQPQHF. CDR3 in DNA: TGTGCCAGCAGTTATATCGGACGGGGGAACAATCAGCCCCAGCATTTT. Supplemented by reference TRBV28 and TRBJ1-5, the full variable domain reads DVKVTQSSRYLVKRTGEKVFLECVQDMDHENMFWYRQDPGLGLRLIYFSYDVKMKEKGDIPEGYSVSREKKERFSLILESASTNQTSMYLCASSYIGRGNNQPQHFGDGTRLSIL.

Of note for this clonotype: The germline gene is not matched at one end of the junction; a read error may be the cause. V gene TRBV5-1 combines with J gene TRBJ2-7; D gene unclear. The CDR3 is made up of 12 amino acids. CDR1 and CDR2 (germline): SGHRS, YFSETQ. This CDR3 reads CASSLESHERYF. The CDR3 nucleotides are TGCGCCAGCAGCTTGGAATCCCACGAGCGGTACTTC.

This clonotype was seen only a few times. This chain links TRBV4-1 with TRBJ2-3; the D is unclear. CDR1 MGHRA and CDR2 YSYEKL come from the germline V gene. V was clipped by 2 bases and J by 7 bases, with 7 bases between them. The CDR3 spans 12 residues. The CDR3 DNA sequence: TGCGCCAGCAGCCAAACGGGTTATACGCAGTATTTT. This codes for CASSQTGYTQYF.